The 27 T cell receptor beta chains in this list originate from one sample, sequenced in a study of T cell responses to AZD1222 COVID-19 vaccine. The method was immunoSEQ multiplex PCR; TCRdb's version includes in-frame clones alone and lacks a portion of them. This table has roughly 150,000 clones, 85% to 95% appearing once. The sample in question was peripheral blood, obtained 28 days after the second AZD1222 dose. These TCRs come from an adult who received the AZD1222 COVID-19 vaccine.

The V and J genes are TRBV7-9 and TRBJ2-1, with a weak D call TRBD2 (5 bases). The length of the CDR3 is 14 residues. Germline CDR1 and CDR2: SEHNR and FQNEAQ (reference sequence). V was pared by 5 bases and J by 4 bases, with 12 bases between. This CDR3 reads CASSPQGGYNEQFF. In nucleotides, the CDR3 is TGTGCCAGCAGCCCGCAAGGAGGATACAATGAGCAGTTCTTC.

This CDR3 is CASRRGLDEKLFF. The CDR3 bases are TGTGCCAGTAGGAGGGGATTGGATGAAAAACTGTTTTTT. The chain has TRBV19 and TRBJ1-4, with D maybe TRBD1 (5 bases). The V end lost 6 bases, the J end lost 6 bases, and 11 bases lay between the germline ends. Germline CDR1 and CDR2: LNHDA and SQIVND (reference sequence). The CDR3 has 13 residues.

This chain links TRBV14 with TRBJ2-1; maybe TRBD1 (5 bases). The germline CDR1 and CDR2 sequences are SGHDN and FVKESK. Trimming took 3 bases from V and 10 from J, leaving 10 bases between them. This CDR3 has 12 residues. The DNA for the CDR3 is TGTGCCAGCAGCCAGAGGTACAGGGAGCAGTTCTTC. Translated, it gives CASSQRYREQFF.

V gene TRBV7-8 combines with J gene TRBJ1-2; D call uncertain. V lost 1 base, J lost 8 bases, and 11 bases lay in between. The CDR3 has 13 residues. Per germline, CDR1 SGHVS and CDR2 FQNEAQ. The DNA of the CDR3 is TGTGCCAGCAGCTTAGGGCCGGGTCGCGGCTACACCTTC. Translated: CASSLGPGRGYTF.

The rearrangement joins TRBV19 to TRBJ1-5; the match to TRBD1 covers 10 bases. In germline, CDR1 is LNHDA, CDR2 SQIVND (reference sequence). The CDR3 covers 15 residues. J gave up 6 bases and V 3 bases, and 5 bases lay outside the gene matches. As DNA, the CDR3 is TGTGCCAGTAGTATTGGGACAGGGGATTCTCAGCCCCAGCATTTT. Translation gives CASSIGTGDSQPQHF.

This chain links TRBV11-2 with TRBJ1-1; weak D call: TRBD1 (5 bases). The CDR3 sequence is 15 residues long. V lost 0 bases to trimming and J lost 0 bases, with 8 bases between them. Looked up from germline, CDR1 is SGHAT and CDR2 is FQNNGV. Here the CDR3 reads CASSLEGAMNTEAFF. Written as DNA, the CDR3 is TGTGCCAGCAGCTTAGAAGGGGCAATGAACACTGAAGCTTTCTTT.

The chain has TRBV10-1 and TRBJ2-1; 9 bases map to TRBD2. Germline V gene data show CDR1 as WNHNN and CDR2 as SYGVQD (reference sequence). V was clipped by 2 bases and J by 8 bases; unmatched bases: 7. The CDR3 is 15 amino acids. The CDR3 DNA sequence: TGCGCCAGCAGTGAGATCGCGGGAGGGGAAGATGAGCAGTTCTTC. This codes for CASSEIAGGEDEQFF.

The genes are TRBV14 and TRBJ2-7, with D perhaps matching TRBD1 (5 bases). V was cut by 4 bases and J by 3 bases, with 10 bases left in between. Germline V lookup: CDR1 SGHDN, CDR2 FVKESK. There are 13 residues in the CDR3. The CDR3 region is CASSRADSYEQYF. CDR3 in DNA: TGTGCCAGCAGCCGAGCTGACAGCTACGAGCAGTACTTC.

This rearrangement joins TRBV28 to TRBJ2-7; 14 bases fit TRBD2. The CDR3 extends over 17 amino acids. After removal of 5 bases from V and 3 bases from J, the junction contained 9 bases not matched to a gene. From germline, CDR1 is MDHEN and CDR2 SYDVKM. The CDR3, as DNA: TGTGCCAGCAGTACTTTGACTAGCGGGGGGGGTCTCTACGAGCAGTACTTC. Translation: CASSTLTSGGGLYEQYF.

The J gene is TRBJ1-2, the V gene TRBV29-1; D is possibly TRBD1 (6 bases). This CDR3 has 12 residues. Germline assignment: CDR1 SQVTM and CDR2 ANQGSEA. V gave up 1 base and J gave up 14 bases, with 17 bases separating them. CDR3 sequence: CSVEGQGLPLTF. DNA of the CDR3: TGCAGCGTTGAAGGGCAGGGGCTCCCCCTAACCTTC.

The gene calls are TRBV27 and TRBJ2-1; 11 nucleotides agree with TRBD2. The trim removed 2 bases at V and 7 bases at J, leaving 4 bases unmatched. The CDR3 has 15 residues. Germline loops: CDR1 MNHEY, CDR2 SMNVEV (reference sequence). CDR3 sequence: CASSLPGLADNEQFF. The CDR3 nucleotides read TGTGCCAGCAGTTTACCGGGACTAGCGGATAATGAGCAGTTCTTC.

The V and J genes are TRBV9 and TRBJ1-1, with D perhaps matching TRBD1 (6 bases). The CDR3 spans 14 residues. V shed 4 bases and J shed 0 bases, with 10 bases lying between them. The germline CDR1 and CDR2 sequences are SGDLS and YYNGEE. In DNA form, the CDR3 reads TGTGCCAGCAGCCCCGGGACATTGAACACTGAAGCTTTCTTT. Residues: CASSPGTLNTEAFF.

This clone was counted once. This rearrangement joins TRBV5-6 to TRBJ2-5; 8 positions agree with TRBD1. V was clipped by 2 bases and J by 2 bases; unmatched bases: 5. In germline, CDR1 is SGHDT, CDR2 YYEEEE. The CDR3 length is 15 residues. The CDR3 DNA follows: TGTGCCAGCAGCTTCAGCACAGGGGGTCAAGAGACCCAGTACTTC. This encodes CASSFSTGGQETQYF.

V is TRBV27 and J is TRBJ1-2; no reliable D call. Trimming removed 1 base at V and 4 bases at J, with 1 base between. CDR1 and CDR2 from the germline V gene are MNHEY and SMNVEV (reference sequence). The CDR3 is 11 amino acids. CDR3 protein: CASSLFYGYTF. The CDR3 DNA reads TGTGCCAGCAGTTTATTCTATGGCTACACCTTC.

This clone was seen only once. The chain is built from TRBV7-2 and TRBJ1-3, with 8 bases that match TRBD1. This CDR3 has 14 residues. Germline lookup yields CDR1 SGHTA and CDR2 FQGNSA. J gave up 3 bases and V 7 bases, and 5 bases lay outside the gene matches. CDR3 in DNA: TGTGCCAGCAACCCCACAGGGGGTGGAAACACCATATATTTT. Its translation is CASNPTGGGNTIYF.

The rearrangement uses TRBV30 and TRBJ2-7; D gene uncertain. Trimming took off 2 bases at V and 2 bases at J, with 4 bases between the two ends. The CDR3 length is 11 residues. Germline V gene sequence: CDR1 GTSNPN, CDR2 SVGIG (reference sequence). Here the CDR3 DNA reads TGTGCCTGGAGTACGACCTACGAGCAGTACTTC. This translates into CAWSTTYEQYF. Using reference TRBV30 and TRBJ2-7 for the parts outside the CDR3, the full variable domain is SQTIHQWPATLVQPVGSPLSLECTVEGTSNPNLYWYRQAAGRGLQLLFYSVGIGQISSEVPQNLSASRPQDRQFILSSKKLLLSDSGFYLCAWSTTYEQYFGPGTRLTVT.

The V and J genes are TRBV10-1 and TRBJ1-6, with D possibly matching TRBD1 (6 bases). This CDR3 has 21 amino acids. Looked up from germline, CDR1 is WNHNN and CDR2 is SYGVQD (reference sequence). Deletions cut 9 bases from V and 0 bases from J, with 30 bases between. In nucleotides, the CDR3 is TGCGCCAGATTTACTACTCTCGAGGGGGGCAGGCAGAGCTCCTATAATTCACCCCTCCACTTT. Translating it yields CARFTTLEGGRQSSYNSPLHF.

The chain employs TRBV7-2 and TRBJ1-2; TRBD1 matches 8 bases. J was trimmed by 0 bases and V by 1 base; bases with no gene match: 1. This CDR3 comprises 15 residues. Germline V CDR1 and CDR2: SGHTA, FQGNSA. CDR3 residues: CASSLETGANYGYTF. CDR3 DNA sequence: TGTGCCAGCAGCTTAGAGACAGGGGCTAACTATGGCTACACCTTC.

The gene calls are TRBV7-9 and TRBJ1-6; D ambiguous. The CDR3 contains 15 residues. V shed 5 bases and J shed 5 bases, with 13 bases lying between them. Germline V CDR1 and CDR2: SEHNR, FQNEAQ (reference sequence). The CDR3, as DNA: TGTGCCAGCAGCCCGCCCGGGCTCGATAATTCACCCCTCCACTTT. It codes for CASSPPGLDNSPLHF.

The genes are TRBV4-1 and TRBJ1-3; D is unclear. The CDR3 sequence is 16 residues long. Germline CDR1 reads MGHRA; CDR2 reads YSYEKL. The V and J ends lost 0 bases and 2 bases respectively, with 11 bases between them. The CDR3 sequence is CASSQEARPTGNTIYF. CDR3 in DNA: TGCGCCAGCAGCCAAGAAGCGAGACCGACTGGAAACACCATATATTTT.

The chain joins TRBV12-3 or TRBV12-4 to TRBJ2-4; D is unresolved. V dropped 6 bases and J dropped 9 bases, with 15 bases sitting between them. The length of the CDR3 is 13 residues. In nucleotides, the CDR3 is TGTGCCAGCAGGCTCCGACTGGGTGGCATTCAGTACTTC. Protein sequence: CASRLRLGGIQYF.

The chain couples TRBV28 to TRBJ2-7; a weak D match, TRBD1 (6 bases). V dropped 6 bases and J dropped 1 base, with 19 bases sitting between them. The CDR3 is made up of 16 amino acids. CDR1 is MDHEN, CDR2 SYDVKM, per germline. The CDR3 reads CASSTQGRGQSYEQYF. The CDR3 region has the DNA TGTGCCAGCAGCACTCAGGGCAGAGGACAGTCCTACGAGCAGTACTTC.

This chain connects TRBV27 to TRBJ1-1; 8 bases are shared with TRBD1. The germline gives CDR1 MNHEY, CDR2 SMNVEV (reference sequence). After removal of 2 bases from V and 4 bases from J, the junction contained 3 bases not matched to a gene. The CDR3 consists of 14 residues. The CDR3 DNA reads as TGTGCCAGCAGTTTAGACAGGGGTAGCACTGAAGCTTTCTTT. Translation gives CASSLDRGSTEAFF.

The chain is built from TRBV6-6 and TRBJ1-1; 8 bases are a match to TRBD1. Germline CDR1 MNHNY, CDR2 SVGAGI (reference sequence). Trimming took 5 bases from V and 1 from J; bases not matched to a gene: 6. The CDR3 extends over 15 amino acids. Here the CDR3 DNA reads TGTGCCAGCAGTCCCCAGGGGGCGGCGAACACTGAAGCTTTCTTT. Translation gives CASSPQGAANTEAFF.

This clone came up a few times. The genes are TRBV15 and TRBJ1-1; 8 nucleotides align to TRBD1. This CDR3 has 18 amino acids. The V segment lost 8 bases and the J segment 3 bases; nucleotides outside the gene matches: 20. Germline V gene lookup returns CDR1 LNHNV and CDR2 YYDKDF (reference sequence). The CDR3 DNA sequence: TGTGCCACCGGGGCGACAGGGGCCCTCCCCTCGCAGGACACTGAAGCTTTCTTT. This gives the protein CATGATGALPSQDTEAFF.

The chain combines TRBV6-2 or TRBV6-3 with TRBJ1-5; no reliable D call. V was trimmed by 5 bases and J by 6 bases, leaving 17 bases between them. This CDR3 is 15 amino acids long. CDR1 is MNHEY and CDR2 is SVGEGT in the germline V gene. This chain's CDR3 is CASSQEDGWSQPQHF. CDR3 DNA sequence: TGTGCCAGCAGTCAGGAGGACGGCTGGAGTCAGCCCCAGCATTTT.

This clone occurred once. The rearrangement links TRBV7-3 to TRBJ2-2; 7 nucleotides align to TRBD1. V gave up 7 bases and J gave up 7 bases; unmatched junction bases: 6. From germline, CDR1 is SGHTA and CDR2 FQGTGA. The CDR3 loop spans 13 amino acids. CDR3 sequence reads: CASNRQGVGELFF. The CDR3 nucleotides read TGTGCCAGCAATCGGCAGGGGGTCGGGGAGCTGTTTTTT.